One T cell receptor beta chain is described in this entry. TCRdb ran MiXCR on the 5' RACE reads and lists one entry per CDR3 protein. The profile covers 500,000 to 550,000 distinct CDR3 sequences, with about a fifth appearing a single time and around 0.5% taken by the ten largest. This entry belongs to a study of identical twins. This sample also appeared in a second study, on yellow fever vaccine responses in identical twins.

The source of this sequence is a woman aged 18-30 years in good health. Sequencing was done on a sample of CD4+ T cells sorted from blood.

Here the CDR3 reads CASKETGTDTQYF. The DNA for the CDR3 is TGCGCCAGCAAAGAGACAGGCACAGATACGCAGTATTTT. The V call is TRBV10-2, the J call TRBJ2-3, with a weak D call TRBD1 (5 bases). Germline-derived CDR1 and CDR2 are WSHSY and SAAADI. CDR3 length equals 13 residues. With 7 bases removed from V and 1 base from J, the gap between germline ends came to 9 bases.